Sequencing of this TCR beta chain was carried out in a study of metastatic and nonmetastatic thyroid tumors. TCRdb recomputed clones from the PCR reads via MiXCR. The sample carries about 53,000 clones, roughly 20% recorded once. Among the patients, none had received any treatment before thyroid surgery. This clone has at least ten counts. This CDR3 is 13 amino acids long. After removal of 7 bases from V and 7 bases from J, the junction contained 6 bases not matched to a gene. CDR1 and CDR2 from the germline V gene are SNHLY and FYNNEI. The sequenced material came from blood. The V call is TRBV2, the J call TRBJ1-5, with TRBD1 identical over 8 bases. This TCR came from a female donor with papillary thyroid cancer or a benign thyroid nodule (not recorded which). Some clones in this sample may be carry-over from other donors' samples. The CDR3 bases are TGTGCCAGCACGAGACAGGGGAGGCAGCCCCAGCATTTT. Its protein product is CASTRQGRQPQHF.